This T cell receptor (beta chain) was captured by sequencing in a study of T cells in Graves' hyperthyroidism and ophthalmopathy. Study overall: Staff took peripheral blood when the initial diagnosis was made, before any treatment began.

PBMCs were obtained from over 8.5 ml fresh peripheral blood. With 5 bases clipped from V and 6 bases from J, the junction kept 3 bases outside the gene matches. CDR1 is SGHTA and CDR2 is FQGNSA in the germline V gene. The CDR3 totals 13 residues. Authors of the study amplified TCR beta CDR3 regions from RNA transcripts. A set of HTBI primers served as the primers for a first-round RT-PCR of the TCR CDR3. TCRdb called the multiplex PCR reads again in MiXCR, with one record for every CDR3 protein. Seen here are hundreds of thousands of distinct CDR3 sequences, around 22% observed once, and the top ten hold around 11%. This clonotype was seen at least ten times.

This chain connects TRBV7-2 to TRBJ2-7; 11 bases align to TRBD1. Sequences were obtained from blood. The source of this sequence is a woman aged 30 to 39 with Graves' ophthalmopathy. The CDR3 is CASSPDRGREQYF. In nucleotides, the CDR3 is TGTGCCAGCAGCCCGGACAGGGGGCGCGAGCAGTACTTC.